This entry features one T cell receptor (beta chain) sequence. No antigen is known for it. 5' RACE that incorporated UMI labels was used to prepare the TRB cDNA libraries. One entry per CDR3 protein, without DNA, is what TCRdb gives after re-calling the 5' RACE reads. The sample data list 56,000 or so distinct CDR3 sequences. The CDR3 loop spans 13 amino acids. The data were taken from a study of CXCR3-negative and CXCR3-positive naive CD8 T cells. Notes on the study in general: The study found comparably high diversity in both naive subsets and much lower diversity in memory CD8+ cells. After cryopreservation, expression of CXCR3 was partially reduced, and most assays were run with fresh PBMCs.

The J gene is TRBJ1-5, the V gene TRBV12-3 or TRBV12-4; TCRdb returns TRBD1, unconfirmable since there is no DNA. The specimen was memory CD8+ T cells from blood. The clonotype was recovered from a human donor in good health. Some clones in this sample may be carry-over from other donors' samples. CDR3 in amino acids: CASSSQGVQPQHF.